The source of this TCR beta chain is a study of blood T cell repertoires in COVID-19. Overall study: Samples of COVID-19 (acute and convalescent) were obtained from the United States, Italy and Spain. Nucleic acid was either cDNA or gDNA, and it came from T cells, B-cell-depleted T cells, or PBMCs.

The CDR3 has 17 residues. In germline, CDR1 is MGHRA, CDR2 YSYEKL. Losses at the gene ends were 1 base for V and 6 bases for J; bases not matched to a gene: 12. Per the authors' pipeline: Scientists estimated how many nucleated cells there were by amplifying reference gene primers. TCRdb's copy holds only in-frame clones and misses some; the assay was immunoSEQ multiplex PCR. The DNA gave D and trimming, while V, J and clone size come from that table. This repertoire shows roughly 260,000 clones, about 83% found once; its top ten account for 3.5% to 4%. Shortly before study entry, within 2 weeks, exposed participants had met a COVID-19 case.

The chain joins TRBV4-1 to TRBJ2-1; 7 nucleotides line up with TRBD2. Sequenced material: PBMCs or T cells enriched from blood (not recorded which). This receptor was obtained from a woman in her thirties or forties who had been exposed to COVID-19. The CDR3 region has the DNA TGCGCCAGCAGCCAAGGTATTGGGGCTAGCGGTATCAATGAGCAGTTCTTC. Translated: CASSQGIGASGINEQFF.